The clone carrying this T cell receptor beta chain was seen ten or more times. This entry comes from a study of CD8 T cells in ankylosing spondylitis. V lost 5 bases and J lost 9, with 26 bases in between. CDR3 length: 16 residues. The V gene's germline CDR1 is SGHVS and CDR2 FNYEAQ. One entry per CDR3 protein, called by TCRdb with MiXCR from the 5' RACE reads. This table has 150,000 to 200,000 distinct CDR3 sequences, 30% to 35% appearing once. The receptor comes from a male donor with ankylosing spondylitis. The source material was synovial fluid, either unsorted or a sorted T cell fraction (not recorded which). The chain couples TRBV7-6 to TRBJ2-7; the D gene could be TRBD1 or TRBD2 (6 bases each). CDR3 amino acids: CASSGGSGALTYGQYF. The CDR3, as DNA: TGTGCCAGCAGCGGGGGATCGGGGGCCCTCACTTATGGGCAGTACTTC.